Presented here are 19 T cell receptor beta chains from one specimen sequenced in a study of blood T cell repertoires in COVID-19. Repertoires were generated with immunoSEQ multiplex PCR, while TCRdb's copy carries only in-frame clones and drops some. The sample holds some 360,000 clones, 88% seen once. Material: PBMCs or T cells enriched from blood (not recorded which). The receptors stem from a woman in her 30s who had been exposed to COVID-19.

J is TRBJ1-1 and V is TRBV3-1 (or the pseudogene TRBV3-2); weak D call: TRBD1 (6 bases). CDR3 length: 13 amino acids. Germline CDR1 and CDR2: LGHDT and YNNKEL (reference sequence). Trimming removed 1 base from V and 4 bases from J, with 7 bases in between. CDR3 in amino acids: CASSQAGVTEAFF. The CDR3 nucleotides are TGTGCCAGCAGCCAAGCAGGGGTCACTGAAGCTTTCTTT.

This clone appeared a single time. The chain has TRBV25-1 and TRBJ1-2, with D possibly being TRBD1 (5 bases). The CDR3 covers 13 residues. Trimming stripped 8 bases from V and 8 bases from J, with 18 bases between. Germline-derived CDR1 and CDR2 are MGHDK and SYGVNS. In DNA form, the CDR3 reads TGTGCCAGCGGAGACAGATCGATGGGCGGCTACACCTTC. Encoded protein: CASGDRSMGGYTF.

This clone was seen only once. This chain links TRBV18 with TRBJ2-7, with 7 bases lining up with TRBD2. V lost 2 bases, J lost 6 bases, and 10 bases stayed unmatched. The CDR3 runs to 15 residues. The germline gives CDR1 KGHSH, CDR2 LQKENI. The CDR3 here is CASSPVQRESGEQYF. CDR3 in DNA: TGTGCCAGCTCACCAGTGCAGCGGGAATCAGGCGAGCAGTACTTC.

The V and J genes are TRBV6-6 and TRBJ1-2, with D perhaps TRBD1 (6 bases). CDR3 length: 16 residues. Germline CDR1 is MNHNY and CDR2 is SVGAGI (reference sequence). V dropped 5 bases and J dropped 4 bases, with 20 bases sitting between them. The CDR3 DNA follows: TGTGCCAGCAGTGGGGAGGGGGGGAAGGAGTTCTATGGCTACACCTTC. This codes for CASSGEGGKEFYGYTF.

This chain uses TRBV28 with TRBJ1-2, with D maybe TRBD1 (5 bases). Deletions cut 8 bases from V and 5 bases from J, with 18 bases between. Germline V gene data show CDR1 as MDHEN and CDR2 as SYDVKM. The CDR3 runs to 14 residues. CDR3 sequence reads: CASDTGPVGYGYTF. The CDR3 DNA sequence: TGTGCCAGCGATACAGGCCCGGTGGGGTATGGCTACACCTTC.

This chain joins TRBV6-5 and TRBJ1-5; D is unresolved. Per germline, CDR1 MNHEY and CDR2 SVGAGI. The length of the CDR3 is 15 residues. V was pared by 7 bases and J by 6 bases, with 19 bases between. CDR3 region: CASIPTHRISQPQHF. As DNA, the CDR3 is TGTGCCAGCATCCCAACACACCGTATCAGTCAGCCCCAGCATTTT.

DNA of the CDR3: TGTGCCAGCAGCTTAGCCCTAACAATGACAGAGTCTGGAAACACCATATATTTT. Translated: CASSLALTMTESGNTIYF. The V gene is TRBV11-3, the J gene TRBJ1-3; D may be TRBD1 (5 bases). Trimming cost V 1 base and J 1 base, with 17 bases left between them. This CDR3 contains 18 residues. The V gene's germline CDR1 is SGHNT and CDR2 YENEEA.

V is TRBV9 and J is TRBJ1-5, with 8 nucleotides matching TRBD1. The germline V gene has CDR1 SGDLS and CDR2 YYNGEE. The CDR3 has 15 residues. Losses at the gene ends were 3 bases for V and 0 bases for J; bases not matched to a gene: 2. The CDR3 DNA is TGTGCCAGCAGCGCGACAGGGGCTAGCAATCAGCCCCAGCATTTT. This translates into CASSATGASNQPQHF.

The chain recombines TRBV29-1 with TRBJ2-4; 7 nucleotides align to TRBD2. The ends lost 4 bases at V and 8 bases at J; junction bases unmatched: 8. The CDR3 spans 13 residues. CDR1 is SQVTM, CDR2 ANQGSEA, per germline. CDR3 in amino acids: CSVGREGADIQYF. The CDR3 DNA sequence: TGCAGCGTTGGGAGGGAGGGAGCTGACATTCAGTACTTC. Full variable domain (remainder filled in from reference TRBV29-1 and TRBJ2-4): SAVISQKPSRDICQRGTSLTIQCQVDSQVTMMFWYRQQPGQSLTLIATANQGSEATYESGFVIDKFPISRPNLTFSTLTVSNMSPEDSSIYLCSVGREGADIQYFGAGTRLSVL.

The chain has TRBV19 and TRBJ1-3; D is possibly TRBD1 (6 bases). V was pared by 3 bases and J by 0 bases, with 18 bases between. CDR1 and CDR2 (germline): LNHDA, SQIVND (reference sequence). This CDR3 has 18 residues. DNA for the CDR3: TGTGCCAGTAGTATCCCGCGGGGGCGAGTTAACTCTGGAAACACCATATATTTT. It specifies CASSIPRGRVNSGNTIYF.

J is TRBJ2-1 and V is TRBV9, with D possibly matching TRBD2 (6 bases). The V end lost 1 base, the J end lost 5 bases, and 19 bases lay between the germline ends. Germline CDR1 and CDR2: SGDLS and YYNGEE. The length of the CDR3 is 17 residues. Here the CDR3 DNA reads TGTGCCAGCAGCGTATCTCCGACGGGAGAGCCCGACAATGAGCAGTTCTTC. Translated, it gives CASSVSPTGEPDNEQFF.

CDR3 in DNA: TGCAGCGCTCCGACTAGCGGGAGATCTTATGAGCAGTTCTTC. It specifies CSAPTSGRSYEQFF. The V gene is TRBV29-1, the J gene TRBJ2-1; the match to TRBD2 covers 12 bases. This CDR3 region has 14 residues. The V segment lost 7 bases and the J segment 8 bases; nucleotides outside the gene matches: 9. CDR1 is SQVTM, CDR2 ANQGSEA, per germline.

Turning to this clone: Other nucleotide sequences from this sample produce the same CDR3. The chain links TRBV5-1 to TRBJ1-5; 9 nucleotides align to TRBD1. The V and J ends lost 4 bases and 6 bases, in that order; junction bases with no gene match: 5. In germline, CDR1 is SGHRS, CDR2 YFSETQ. The CDR3 is made up of 14 amino acids. The CDR3 DNA reads as TGCGCCAGCAGCACGGGACAGGGAGGTCAGCCCCAGCATTTT. This sequence encodes CASSTGQGGQPQHF.

The chain couples TRBV5-1 to TRBJ1-1, with 7 bases that match TRBD1. V dropped 0 bases and J dropped 1; count of bases not matched to a gene: 6. CDR1 is SGHRS, CDR2 YFSETQ, per germline. This CDR3 has 16 amino acids. The DNA for the CDR3 is TGCGCCAGCAGCTTGGGACAGGGTTCAACGAACACTGAAGCTTTCTTT. It translates to CASSLGQGSTNTEAFF.

The V gene is TRBV13, the J gene TRBJ2-2; possibly TRBD1 for D (6 bases). Trimming took off 5 bases at V and 3 bases at J, with 10 bases between the two ends. Germline lookup yields CDR1 PRHDT and CDR2 FYEKMQ (reference sequence). CDR3 length: 14 residues. CDR3 loop: CASSPGTHTGELFF. In DNA, the CDR3 is TGTGCCAGCAGCCCCGGGACACACACCGGGGAGCTGTTTTTT.

The chain links TRBV5-1 to TRBJ2-3; the D is unclear. The V and J ends lost 0 bases and 2 bases respectively, with 16 bases between them. The CDR3 sequence is 17 residues long. In germline, CDR1 is SGHRS, CDR2 YFSETQ. The CDR3 region has the DNA TGCGCCAGCAGCTTGGATTTCCCCCAGGCTAACACAGATACGCAGTATTTT. Residues: CASSLDFPQANTDTQYF.

The chain links TRBV7-9 to TRBJ1-1; D is uncertain. V lost 5 bases and J 0 bases, leaving 13 bases between the germline ends. Germline V gives CDR1 SEHNR, CDR2 FQNEAQ (reference sequence). The CDR3 extends over 15 amino acids. The CDR3 spells CASSLLSGLNTEAFF. The CDR3 DNA reads as TGTGCCAGCAGCCTCCTAAGCGGTCTGAACACTGAAGCTTTCTTT.

This clone was seen at least ten times. The chain couples TRBV18 to TRBJ1-4; a possible D gene is TRBD1 (6 bases). The CDR3 is made up of 15 amino acids. Germline V gives CDR1 KGHSH, CDR2 LQKENI. Trimming removed 3 bases at V and 5 bases at J, with 13 bases between. CDR3 protein: CASSPFPGENEKLFF. In DNA, the CDR3 is TGTGCCAGCTCACCCTTTCCAGGGGAAAATGAAAAACTGTTTTTT. Together with reference TRBV18 and TRBJ1-4, the CDR3 gives the full variable domain: NAGVMQNPRHLVRRRGQEARLRCSPMKGHSHVYWYRQLPEEGLKFMVYLQKENIIDESGMPKERFSAEFPKEGPSILRIQQVVRGDSAAYFCASSPFPGENEKLFFGSGTQLSVL.

The chain recombines TRBV19 with TRBJ2-6, with 8 bases fitting TRBD1. J lost 0 bases, V lost 4 bases, and 5 bases had no gene match. The CDR3 is 17 residues long. Germline CDR1 and CDR2: LNHDA and SQIVND (reference sequence). For the CDR3, the DNA is TGTGCCAGTAGTACAGGGACAGGAAACTCTGGGGCCAACGTCCTGACTTTC. It codes for CASSTGTGNSGANVLTF. The full variable domain, rest sourced from reference TRBV19 and TRBJ2-6, is DGGITQSPKYLFRKEGQNVTLSCEQNLNHDAMYWYRQDPGQGLRLIYYSQIVNDFQKGDIAEGYSVSREKKESFPLTVTSAQKNPTAFYLCASSTGTGNSGANVLTFGAGSRLTVL.